This TCR beta chain stems from a study of OX40 agonist ivuxolimab in advanced cancers. This CDR3 has 15 residues. Looked up from germline, CDR1 is MDHEN and CDR2 is SYDVKM. J lost 8 bases, V lost 5 bases, and 11 bases had no gene match. Clones were sequenced by immunoSEQ multiplex PCR, and TCRdb holds only the in-frame ones, with some missing. The sample records roughly 63,000 clones, 86% being singletons. The chain is built from TRBV28 and TRBJ2-1, with 8 positions matching TRBD2. The clonotype originates from an adult with an advanced solid tumor such as melanoma, head and neck, liver or kidney cancer. The sample consisted of CD4+ or CD8+ T cells sorted from blood, taken in a trial of the OX40 agonist ivuxolimab. CDR3 region: CASSPPPGGPHEQFF. The DNA of the CDR3 is TGTGCCAGCAGTCCCCCCCCGGGAGGGCCACATGAGCAGTTCTTC.